The 15 T cell receptor beta chains listed next were all sequenced from one sample in a study of beta chain features in type 1 diabetes. Study results and caveats: Researchers report that Type 1 diabetes patients had moderately but significantly shorter TCRB CDR3s across all four CD4+ subsets.

These receptors have no identified antigens. As every portion of the isolated RNA was reverse transcribed, the sequencing read expressed TCRB transcripts. Clones were sequenced by immunoSEQ multiplex PCR, and TCRdb holds only the in-frame ones, with some missing. The repertoire includes about 160,000 clones, 7.8% of them detected once, and about 1% sits in the top ten. Sequencing used central memory CD4+ T cells from blood. The source of these receptors is a woman aged 40-49 years with type 1 diabetes.

The chain links TRBV18 to TRBJ1-1, with D possibly being TRBD1 (5 bases). Germline-derived CDR1 and CDR2 are KGHSH and LQKENI. CDR3 size: 16 residues. Between the trimmed V and J ends, which lost 1 base and 0 bases, there was a span of 12 bases. The CDR3 here is CASSPQRATVNTEAFF. The DNA for the CDR3 is TGTGCCAGCTCACCACAACGCGCGACAGTGAACACTGAAGCTTTCTTT. Full variable domain (rest looked up from reference TRBV18 and TRBJ1-1): NAGVMQNPRHLVRRRGQEARLRCSPMKGHSHVYWYRQLPEEGLKFMVYLQKENIIDESGMPKERFSAEFPKEGPSILRIQQVVRGDSAAYFCASSPQRATVNTEAFFGQGTRLTVV.

This clone was detected ten times or more. The rearrangement joins TRBV11-1 to TRBJ2-3; TRBD2 might be the D (5 bases). The CDR3 has 14 residues. Germline V gives CDR1 SGHAT, CDR2 FQDESV (reference sequence). The V end was cut by 0 bases, the J end by 11 bases, with 15 bases between. The CDR3, as DNA: TGTGCCAGCAGCTTAGCGTCGCTTGCGGGTGTGCAGTATTTT. Its translation: CASSLASLAGVQYF.

The chain links TRBV2 to TRBJ1-5, with D tentatively TRBD1 (6 bases). This CDR3 is built from 14 residues. Germline CDR1 and CDR2: SNHLY and FYNNEI. V gave up 8 bases and J gave up 12 bases, with 23 bases separating them. CDR3 amino acids: CASAATGQALIQHF. CDR3 sequence (DNA): TGTGCCAGCGCGGCTACGGGACAAGCCTTGATCCAGCATTTT.

The CDR3, as DNA: TGCGCCAGCAGCCAATTGACAGCTAACTATGGCTACACCTTC. Its protein is CASSQLTANYGYTF. The rearrangement links TRBV4-1 to TRBJ1-2; possibly TRBD1 for D (5 bases). Germline assignment: CDR1 MGHRA and CDR2 YSYEKL. Trimming shortened V by 2 bases and J by 0 bases, and 7 bases separated the two germline ends. The CDR3 has 14 residues.

This clone was found many times. J is TRBJ1-5 and V is TRBV28; 7 bases agree with TRBD1. CDR3 size: 15 residues. Germline V gene sequence: CDR1 MDHEN, CDR2 SYDVKM. J gave up 5 bases and V 7 bases, and 11 bases lay outside the gene matches. The CDR3 reads CASTLGRQGHQPQHF. Here the CDR3 DNA reads TGTGCCAGCACACTGGGCCGACAGGGCCATCAGCCCCAGCATTTT. The variable domain in full, with the rest retrieved from reference TRBV28 and TRBJ1-5, is DVKVTQSSRYLVKRTGEKVFLECVQDMDHENMFWYRQDPGLGLRLIYFSYDVKMKEKGDIPEGYSVSREKKERFSLILESASTNQTSMYLCASTLGRQGHQPQHFGDGTRLSIL.

The chain has TRBV11-2 and TRBJ1-3, with 8 bases aligning to TRBD1. The J segment lost 7 bases and the V segment lost 0 bases, leaving 5 bases of the junction unmatched. The length of the CDR3 is 15 residues. Germline V lookup: CDR1 SGHAT, CDR2 FQNNGV. The CDR3 nucleotides are TGTGCCAGCAGCTTAGATCCAGGGGGCTGGAACACCATATATTTT. Its protein product is CASSLDPGGWNTIYF.

CDR3 region: CSVGGQVGDYGYTF. The CDR3 DNA is TGCAGCGTTGGCGGACAGGTCGGGGACTATGGCTACACCTTC. The V and J genes are TRBV29-1 and TRBJ1-2, with TRBD1 matching over 7 bases. CDR3 length: 14 amino acids. Germline lookup yields CDR1 SQVTM and CDR2 ANQGSEA. V shed 4 bases and J 3 bases; nucleotides not matched to a gene: 8.

This clone came up a few times. The chain couples TRBV18 to TRBJ2-1; a weak D match, TRBD2 (6 bases). This CDR3 contains 12 residues. Germline-derived CDR1 and CDR2 are KGHSH and LQKENI. V gave up 3 bases and J gave up 12 bases, with 12 bases separating them. CDR3 sequence reads: CASSPEGLGQFF. The CDR3 region has the DNA TGTGCCAGCTCACCCGAGGGACTTGGGCAGTTCTTC.

The genes are TRBV7-2 and TRBJ2-7; weak D call: TRBD2 (6 bases). Germline CDR1 is SGHTA and CDR2 is FQGNSA. V lost 5 bases and J 6 bases, leaving 20 bases between the germline ends. The CDR3 contains 15 residues. The CDR3 loop reads CASSPIVPAGIEQYF. The CDR3 bases are TGTGCCAGCAGCCCCATTGTCCCGGCGGGGATCGAGCAGTACTTC.

This clone was seen only a few times. The CDR3 is CASSVRGADTQYF. The CDR3, as DNA: TGTGCCAGCAGTGTCAGGGGGGCAGATACGCAGTATTTT. This chain joins TRBV25-1 and TRBJ2-3, with a possible D match to TRBD1 (7 bases). Germline CDR1 MGHDK, CDR2 SYGVNS. The CDR3 runs to 13 residues. V dropped 4 bases and J dropped 4 bases, with 9 bases sitting between them. Filled out from reference TRBV25-1 and TRBJ2-3, the complete variable domain reads EADIYQTPRYLVIGTGKKITLECSQTMGHDKMYWYQQDPGMELHLIHYSYGVNSTEKGDLSSESTVSRIRTEHFPLTLESARPSHTSQYLCASSVRGADTQYFGPGTRLTVL.

This clone occurred a few times. V gene TRBV28 combines with J gene TRBJ2-2, with D tentatively TRBD1 (6 bases). V was clipped by 11 bases and J by 5 bases, with 15 bases between them. The CDR3 runs 13 residues. Germline V gene sequence: CDR1 MDHEN, CDR2 SYDVKM. Here the CDR3 DNA reads TGTGCCTCAAAACAGGGTGGAACCGGGGAGCTGTTTTTT. This codes for CASKQGGTGELFF.

This clone was observed a handful of times. This rearrangement joins TRBV29-1 to TRBJ2-2; TRBD1 agrees at 8 bases. This CDR3 is built from 12 residues. Germline V lookup: CDR1 SQVTM, CDR2 ANQGSEA. V was clipped by 5 bases and J by 6 bases; unmatched bases: 2. The CDR3 reads CSVLQGAGELFF. The CDR3 coding sequence is TGCAGCGTTCTACAGGGGGCCGGGGAGCTGTTTTTT.

This clone has more than one count but fewer than ten. The chain is built from TRBV28 and TRBJ1-2, with TRBD1 matching over 7 bases. Germline lookup yields CDR1 MDHEN and CDR2 SYDVKM. With 6 bases clipped from V and 6 bases from J, the junction kept 7 bases outside the gene matches. This CDR3 contains 13 residues. CDR3 DNA: TGTGCCAGCAGCCAACAGGGGATGAATGGCTACACCTTC. Translation: CASSQQGMNGYTF.

The V and J genes are TRBV6-5 and TRBJ2-3; tentatively, D is TRBD1 (6 bases). The CDR3 is made up of 14 amino acids. Trimming stripped 7 bases from V and 5 bases from J, with 16 bases between. Germline V lookup: CDR1 MNHEY, CDR2 SVGAGI. CDR3 in amino acids: CASKTGLAGDTQYF. CDR3 coding DNA: TGTGCCAGCAAAACAGGGCTGGCTGGAGATACGCAGTATTTT.

This clone has only a few counts. The chain combines TRBV9 with TRBJ1-6; the D gene is possibly TRBD1 (5 bases). Germline assignment: CDR1 SGDLS and CDR2 YYNGEE. Trimming stripped 0 bases from V and 9 bases from J, with 13 bases between. The CDR3 sequence is 15 residues long. Here the CDR3 DNA reads TGTGCCAGCAGCGTAGATGGGGGGATCGGTTCACCCCTCCACTTT. Translated, it gives CASSVDGGIGSPLHF.